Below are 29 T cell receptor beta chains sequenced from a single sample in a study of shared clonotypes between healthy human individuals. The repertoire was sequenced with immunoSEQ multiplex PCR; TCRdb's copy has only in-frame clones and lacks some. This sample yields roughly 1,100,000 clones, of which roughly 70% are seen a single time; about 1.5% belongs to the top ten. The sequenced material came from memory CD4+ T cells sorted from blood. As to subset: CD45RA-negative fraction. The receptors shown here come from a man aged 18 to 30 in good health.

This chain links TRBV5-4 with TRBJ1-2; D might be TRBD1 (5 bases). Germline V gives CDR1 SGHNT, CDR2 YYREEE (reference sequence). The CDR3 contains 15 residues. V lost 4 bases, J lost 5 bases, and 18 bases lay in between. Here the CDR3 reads CASSVGGAPLYGYTF. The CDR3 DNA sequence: TGTGCCAGCAGCGTGGGTGGGGCCCCCCTTTATGGCTACACCTTC.

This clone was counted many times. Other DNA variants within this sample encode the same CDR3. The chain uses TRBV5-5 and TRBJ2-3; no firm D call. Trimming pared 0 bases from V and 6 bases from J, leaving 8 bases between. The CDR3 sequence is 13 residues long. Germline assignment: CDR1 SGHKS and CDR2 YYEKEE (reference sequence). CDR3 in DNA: TGTGCCAGCAGCTTGGGTGGGCCCGATACGCAGTATTTT. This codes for CASSLGGPDTQYF.

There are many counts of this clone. CDR3 residues: CASSLEGQGTQPQHF. The CDR3 bases are TGCGCCAGCAGCTTGGAGGGACAGGGCACTCAGCCCCAGCATTTT. The V call is TRBV5-1, the J call TRBJ1-5; 9 bases line up with TRBD1. From germline, CDR1 is SGHRS and CDR2 YFSETQ. CDR3 length equals 15 residues. V was clipped by 0 bases and J by 6 bases; unmatched bases: 4. The full variable domain, rest sourced from reference TRBV5-1 and TRBJ1-5, is KAGVTQTPRYLIKTRGQQVTLSCSPISGHRSVSWYQQTPGQGLQFLFEYFSETQRNKGNFPGRFSGRQFSNSRSEMNVSTLELGDSALYLCASSLEGQGTQPQHFGDGTRLSIL.

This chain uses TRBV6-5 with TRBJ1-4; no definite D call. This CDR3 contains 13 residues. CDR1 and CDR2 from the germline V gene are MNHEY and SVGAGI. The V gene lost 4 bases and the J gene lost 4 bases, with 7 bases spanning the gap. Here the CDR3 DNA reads TGTGCCAGCAGTTTAATAGTTAATGAAAAACTGTTTTTT. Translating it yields CASSLIVNEKLFF.

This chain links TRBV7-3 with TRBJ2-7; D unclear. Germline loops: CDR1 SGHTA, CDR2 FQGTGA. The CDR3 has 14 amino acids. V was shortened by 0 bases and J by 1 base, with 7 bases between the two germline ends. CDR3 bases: TGTGCCAGCAGCTTAACGGGCGGTTCCTACGAGCAGTACTTC. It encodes CASSLTGGSYEQYF.

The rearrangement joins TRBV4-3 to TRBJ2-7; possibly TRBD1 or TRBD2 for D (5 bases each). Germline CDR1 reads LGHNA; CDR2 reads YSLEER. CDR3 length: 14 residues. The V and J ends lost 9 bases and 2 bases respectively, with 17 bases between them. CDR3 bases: TGCGCCAGAACCGACGGGACGGAAACCTACGAGCAGTACTTC. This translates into CARTDGTETYEQYF.

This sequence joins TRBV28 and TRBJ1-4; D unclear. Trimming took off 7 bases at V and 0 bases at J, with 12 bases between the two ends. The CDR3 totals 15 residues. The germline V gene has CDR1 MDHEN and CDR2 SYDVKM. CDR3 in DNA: TGTGCCAGCAAAAACTCTAGGGCAACTAATGAAAAACTGTTTTTT. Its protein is CASKNSRATNEKLFF.

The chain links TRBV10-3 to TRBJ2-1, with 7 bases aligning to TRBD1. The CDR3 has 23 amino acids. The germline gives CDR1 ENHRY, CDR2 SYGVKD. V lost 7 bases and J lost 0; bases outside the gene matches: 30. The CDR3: CAITITGTVPSGSPADSYNEQFF. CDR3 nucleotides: TGTGCCATCACCATAACCGGGACAGTGCCTTCTGGGTCCCCCGCGGACTCCTACAATGAGCAGTTCTTC.

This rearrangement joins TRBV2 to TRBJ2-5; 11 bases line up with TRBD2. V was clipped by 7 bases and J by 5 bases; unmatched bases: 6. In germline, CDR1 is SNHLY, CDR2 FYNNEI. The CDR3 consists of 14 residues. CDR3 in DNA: TGTGCCAGCACTCTAGCGGGAGGTGGGGAGACCCAGTACTTC. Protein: CASTLAGGGETQYF.

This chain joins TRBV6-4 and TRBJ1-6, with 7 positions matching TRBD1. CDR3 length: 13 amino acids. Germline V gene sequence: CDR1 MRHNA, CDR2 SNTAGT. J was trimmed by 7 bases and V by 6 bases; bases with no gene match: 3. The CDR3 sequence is CASRGQTNSPLHF. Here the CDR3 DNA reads TGTGCCAGCAGGGGACAGACAAATTCACCCCTCCACTTT.

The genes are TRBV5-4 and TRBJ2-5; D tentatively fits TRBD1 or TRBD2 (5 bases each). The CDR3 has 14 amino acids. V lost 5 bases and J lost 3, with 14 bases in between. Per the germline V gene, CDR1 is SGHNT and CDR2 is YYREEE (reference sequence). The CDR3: CASSSPGAKETQYF. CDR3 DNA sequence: TGTGCCAGCAGTTCCCCCGGGGCAAAAGAGACCCAGTACTTC.

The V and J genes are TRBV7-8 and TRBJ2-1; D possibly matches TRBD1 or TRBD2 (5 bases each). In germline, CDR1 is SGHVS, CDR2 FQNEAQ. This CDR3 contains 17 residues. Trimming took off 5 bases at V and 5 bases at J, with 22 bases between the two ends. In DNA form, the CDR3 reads TGTGCCAGCAGCGTAAGGGGACCTAGCATACCCAACAATGAGCAGTTCTTC. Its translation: CASSVRGPSIPNNEQFF.

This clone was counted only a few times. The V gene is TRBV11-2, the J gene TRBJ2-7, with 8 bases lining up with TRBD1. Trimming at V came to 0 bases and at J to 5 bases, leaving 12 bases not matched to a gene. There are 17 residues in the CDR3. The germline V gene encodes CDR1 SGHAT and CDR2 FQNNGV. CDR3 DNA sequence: TGTGCCAGCAGCTTAGATCGGGGGACCAGGGGGCCCCACGAGCAGTACTTC. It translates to CASSLDRGTRGPHEQYF. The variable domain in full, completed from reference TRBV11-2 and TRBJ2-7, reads EAGVAQSPRYKIIEKRQSVAFWCNPISGHATLYWYQQILGQGPKLLIQFQNNGVVDDSQLPKDRFSAERLKGVDSTLKIQPAKLEDSAVYLCASSLDRGTRGPHEQYFGPGTRLTVT.

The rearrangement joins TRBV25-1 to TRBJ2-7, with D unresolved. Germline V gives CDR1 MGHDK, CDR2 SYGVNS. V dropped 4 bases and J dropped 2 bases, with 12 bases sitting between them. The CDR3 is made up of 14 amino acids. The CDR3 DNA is TGTGCCAGCAGTGCCCCCCAGGACCCCTACGAGCAGTACTTC. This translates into CASSAPQDPYEQYF.

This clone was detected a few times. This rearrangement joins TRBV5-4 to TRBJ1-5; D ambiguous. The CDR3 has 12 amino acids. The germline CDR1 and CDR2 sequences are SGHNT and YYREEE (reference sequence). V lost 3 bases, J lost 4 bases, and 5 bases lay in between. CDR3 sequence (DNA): TGTGCCAGCAGCTCGGAAAATCAGCCCCAGCATTTT. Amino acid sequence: CASSSENQPQHF. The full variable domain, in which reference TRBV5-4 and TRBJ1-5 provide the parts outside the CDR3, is ETGVTQSPTHLIKTRGQQVTLRCSSQSGHNTVSWYQQALGQGPQFIFQYYREEENGRGNFPPRFSGLQFPNYSSELNVNALELDDSALYLCASSSENQPQHFGDGTRLSIL.

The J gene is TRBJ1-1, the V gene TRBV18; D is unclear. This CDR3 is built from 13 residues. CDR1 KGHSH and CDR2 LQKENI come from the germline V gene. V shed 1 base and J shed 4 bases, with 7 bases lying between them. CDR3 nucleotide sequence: TGTGCCAGCTCACCACAGGGATTCACTGAAGCTTTCTTT. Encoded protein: CASSPQGFTEAFF.

The CDR3 here is CATGTSGYEQYF. The CDR3 bases are TGTGCCACCGGGACTAGCGGCTACGAGCAGTACTTC. V and J are TRBV30 and TRBJ2-7; 11 nucleotides agree with TRBD2. Germline lookup yields CDR1 GTSNPN and CDR2 SVGIG (reference sequence). Losses at the gene ends were 8 bases for V and 3 bases for J; bases not matched to a gene: 3. The CDR3 totals 12 residues. Looking up the rest from reference TRBV30 and TRBJ2-7 gives the full variable domain: SQTIHQWPATLVQPVGSPLSLECTVEGTSNPNLYWYRQAAGRGLQLLFYSVGIGQISSEVPQNLSASRPQDRQFILSSKKLLLSDSGFYLCATGTSGYEQYFGPGTRLTVT.

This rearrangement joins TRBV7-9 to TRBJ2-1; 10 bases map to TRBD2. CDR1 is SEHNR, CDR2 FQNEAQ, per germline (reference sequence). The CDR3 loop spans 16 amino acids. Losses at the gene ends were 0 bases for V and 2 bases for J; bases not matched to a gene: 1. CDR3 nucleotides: TGTGCCAGCAGCTTAGCCCTAGCGGGGGCCTACAATGAGCAGTTCTTC. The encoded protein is CASSLALAGAYNEQFF.

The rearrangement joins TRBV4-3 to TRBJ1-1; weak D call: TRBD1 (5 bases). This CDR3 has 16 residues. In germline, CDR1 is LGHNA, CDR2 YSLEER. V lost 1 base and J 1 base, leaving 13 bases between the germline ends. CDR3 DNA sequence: TGCGCCAGCAGCCAAGGACCGGGACGGGGGAACACTGAAGCTTTCTTT. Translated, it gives CASSQGPGRGNTEAFF.

The CDR3 coding sequence is TGCGCCAGCAGCACGGGACAGGGGGCGGCTGTCGAGCAGTACTTC. As protein: CASSTGQGAAVEQYF. This chain links TRBV5-1 with TRBJ2-7, with TRBD1 matching over 12 bases. Germline V lookup: CDR1 SGHRS, CDR2 YFSETQ. CDR3 length: 15 residues. Trimming removed 4 bases from V and 6 bases from J; junction bases left unmatched: 8.

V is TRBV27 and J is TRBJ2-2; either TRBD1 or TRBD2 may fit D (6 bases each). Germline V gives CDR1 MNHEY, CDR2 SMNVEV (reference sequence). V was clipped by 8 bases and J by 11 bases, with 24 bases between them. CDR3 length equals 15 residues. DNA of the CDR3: TGTGCCAGCGGGGCTGTGGGGGCGGGGAGTCGAGAGCTGTTTTTT. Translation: CASGAVGAGSRELFF.

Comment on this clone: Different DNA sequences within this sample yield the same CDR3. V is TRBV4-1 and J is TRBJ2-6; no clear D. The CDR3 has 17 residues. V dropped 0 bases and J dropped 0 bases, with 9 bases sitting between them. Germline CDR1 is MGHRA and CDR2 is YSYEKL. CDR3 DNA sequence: TGCGCCAGCAGCCAAGATCCAGGCGGCTCTGGGGCCAACGTCCTGACTTTC. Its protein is CASSQDPGGSGANVLTF.

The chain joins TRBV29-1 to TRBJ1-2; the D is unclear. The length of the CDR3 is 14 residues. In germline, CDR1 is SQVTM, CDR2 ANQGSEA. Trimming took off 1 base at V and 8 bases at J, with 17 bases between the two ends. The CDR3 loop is CSVEVVRERWGYTF. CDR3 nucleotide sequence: TGCAGCGTTGAAGTGGTCCGGGAACGGTGGGGCTACACCTTC.

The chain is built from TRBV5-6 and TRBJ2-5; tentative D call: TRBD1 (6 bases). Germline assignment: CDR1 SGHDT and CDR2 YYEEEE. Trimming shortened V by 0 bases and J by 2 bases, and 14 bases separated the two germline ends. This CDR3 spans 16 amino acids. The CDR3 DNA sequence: TGTGCCAGCAGCTTGGCCCCAACAGGGATTCAAGAGACCCAGTACTTC. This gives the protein CASSLAPTGIQETQYF.

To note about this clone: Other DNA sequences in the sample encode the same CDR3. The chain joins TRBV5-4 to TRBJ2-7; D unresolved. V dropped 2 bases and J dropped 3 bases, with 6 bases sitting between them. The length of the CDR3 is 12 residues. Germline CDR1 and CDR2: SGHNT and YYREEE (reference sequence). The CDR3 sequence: CASSFPGYEQYF. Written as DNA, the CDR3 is TGTGCCAGCAGCTTTCCGGGCTACGAGCAGTACTTC.

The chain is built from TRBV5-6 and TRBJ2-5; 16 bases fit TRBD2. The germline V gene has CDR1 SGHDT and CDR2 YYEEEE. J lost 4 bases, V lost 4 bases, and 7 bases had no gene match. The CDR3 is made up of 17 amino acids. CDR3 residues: CASSAGTSGGASETQYF. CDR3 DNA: TGTGCCAGCAGCGCCGGGACTAGCGGGGGGGCCTCAGAGACCCAGTACTTC.

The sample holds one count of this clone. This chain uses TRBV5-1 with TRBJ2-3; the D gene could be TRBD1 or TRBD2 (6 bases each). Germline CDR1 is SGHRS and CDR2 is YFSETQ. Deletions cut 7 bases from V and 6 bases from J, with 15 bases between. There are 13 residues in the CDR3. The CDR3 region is CASAGARGDTQYF. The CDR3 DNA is TGCGCCAGCGCAGGGGCCCGGGGGGATACGCAGTATTTT.

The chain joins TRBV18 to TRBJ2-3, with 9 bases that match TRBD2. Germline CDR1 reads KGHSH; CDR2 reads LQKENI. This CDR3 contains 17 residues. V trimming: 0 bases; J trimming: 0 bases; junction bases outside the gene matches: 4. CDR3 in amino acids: CASSPPITSGSTDTQYF. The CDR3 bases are TGTGCCAGCTCACCACCGATAACTAGCGGGAGCACAGATACGCAGTATTTT.

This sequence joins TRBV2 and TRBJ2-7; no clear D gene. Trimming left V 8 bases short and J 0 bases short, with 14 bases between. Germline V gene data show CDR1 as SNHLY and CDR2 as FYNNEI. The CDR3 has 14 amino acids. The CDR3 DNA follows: TGTGCCAGCGGGCTCGGTGGCAGCTCCTACGAGCAGTACTTC. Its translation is CASGLGGSSYEQYF.